Shown below are 21 T cell receptor beta chains from a single sample sequenced in a study of blood T cell dynamics during melanoma immunotherapy (TCRdb year 2020). The sample's time point label, in plain terms: pre-treatment baseline. The library was built by means of the immunoSEQ multiplex PCR assay. The table was pulled from immuneACCESS by TCRdb, which kept in-frame rearrangements only. Such tables lose some clones; where checked, under half of the loss comes from unresolved V genes, and the rest has no known cause. Counted in this sample were roughly 13,000 clones; more than 70% of them appeared once. The ten top clones hold around 4.4% of the sample. Here the sequenced sample was blood, taken from a patient treated with checkpoint blockade. All receptors derive from a human donor with melanoma.

V and J are TRBV9 and TRBJ1-6; D might be TRBD1 (6 bases). CDR1 and CDR2 (germline): SGDLS, YYNGEE. The length of the CDR3 is 13 residues. The V end lost 3 bases, the J end lost 15 bases, and 16 bases lay between the germline ends. The CDR3 region has the DNA TGTGCCAGCAGCGCCCAGACAGGACACGGCCTCCACTTT. It is translated as CASSAQTGHGLHF. Variable domain in full (rest from reference TRBV9 and TRBJ1-6): DSGVTQTPKHLITATGQRVTLRCSPRSGDLSVYWYQQSLDQGLQFLIQYYNGEERAKGNILERFSAQQFPDLHSELNLSSLELGDSALYFCASSAQTGHGLHFGNGTRLTVT.

The chain joins TRBV7-2 to TRBJ1-5, with D maybe TRBD1 (5 bases). CDR3 length: 15 amino acids. From germline, CDR1 is SGHTA and CDR2 FQGNSA. Trimming took 2 bases from V and 2 from J, leaving 10 bases between them. The CDR3 DNA follows: TGTGCCAGCAGCTTATCAGGGATACGCAATCAGCCCCAGCATTTT. This gives the protein CASSLSGIRNQPQHF.

The genes are TRBV6-5 and TRBJ2-3; 8 positions agree with TRBD1. With V trimmed by 0 bases and J by 4 bases, 3 bases remained unmatched. The germline CDR1 and CDR2 sequences are MNHEY and SVGAGI. This CDR3 spans 15 amino acids. CDR3 region: CASSYSQDRADTQYF. As DNA, the CDR3 is TGTGCCAGCAGTTACTCGCAGGACAGGGCAGATACGCAGTATTTT.

J is TRBJ1-4 and V is TRBV4-2; D perhaps matches TRBD1 (5 bases). Germline CDR1 and CDR2: LGHNA and YNFKEQ. The CDR3 spans 12 residues. V lost 4 bases and J 14 bases, leaving 14 bases between the germline ends. CDR3 coding DNA: TGTGCCAGCAGCCCGGCTGGGGGGGGTCTGTTTTTT. Translation gives CASSPAGGGLFF.

The rearrangement joins TRBV5-1 to TRBJ2-6; no reliable D call. CDR3 length: 15 amino acids. Germline lookup yields CDR1 SGHRS and CDR2 YFSETQ. Trimming removed 6 bases from V and 0 bases from J, with 10 bases in between. Here the CDR3 reads CASKADLSGANVLTF. DNA for the CDR3: TGCGCCAGCAAGGCAGACCTCTCTGGGGCCAACGTCCTGACTTTC.

The chain has TRBV27 and TRBJ2-6; D unclear. Looked up from germline, CDR1 is MNHEY and CDR2 is SMNVEV (reference sequence). V was cut by 3 bases and J by 3 bases, with 9 bases left in between. This CDR3 is built from 15 residues. CDR3 sequence (DNA): TGTGCCAGCAGTTTTAGATGGGATGGGGCCAACGTCCTGACTTTC. This gives the protein CASSFRWDGANVLTF.

This chain uses TRBV30 with TRBJ1-4; D is perhaps TRBD1 (5 bases). Trimming took off 1 base at V and 5 bases at J, with 8 bases between the two ends. The germline CDR1 and CDR2 sequences are GTSNPN and SVGIG (reference sequence). This CDR3 comprises 13 residues. This CDR3 reads CAWSGGTNEKLFF. The CDR3 nucleotides are TGTGCCTGGAGTGGGGGGACGAATGAAAAACTGTTTTTT. The full variable domain, completed using reference TRBV30 and TRBJ1-4, is SQTIHQWPATLVQPVGSPLSLECTVEGTSNPNLYWYRQAAGRGLQLLFYSVGIGQISSEVPQNLSASRPQDRQFILSSKKLLLSDSGFYLCAWSGGTNEKLFFGSGTQLSVL.

V gene TRBV6-5 combines with J gene TRBJ2-3, with 10 bases matching TRBD2. The germline CDR1 and CDR2 sequences are MNHEY and SVGAGI. The CDR3 loop spans 13 amino acids. Trimming at V came to 8 bases and at J to 8 bases, leaving 7 bases not matched to a gene. The CDR3 DNA is TGTGCCAGCCGTCAGCGGGAGGGCGGTACGCAGTATTTT. It translates to CASRQREGGTQYF.

This clone was seen only a few times. The V call is TRBV2, the J call TRBJ1-6, with D possibly TRBD1 on 5 matching bases. The CDR3 length is 14 residues. The germline CDR1 and CDR2 sequences are SNHLY and FYNNEI. V gave up 3 bases and J gave up 9 bases, with 12 bases separating them. CDR3 nucleotide sequence: TGTGCCAGCAGTGAGAGGCAGGGCAGTTCACCCCTCCACTTT. Residues: CASSERQGSSPLHF.

This chain connects TRBV10-1 to TRBJ2-3; D possibly corresponds to TRBD1 (6 bases). Germline V gene lookup returns CDR1 WNHNN and CDR2 SYGVQD (reference sequence). The CDR3 covers 15 residues. Trimming cost V 4 bases and J 2 bases, with 13 bases left between them. CDR3 region: CASSGSTGSTDTQYF. CDR3 in DNA: TGCGCCAGCAGTGGGTCCACAGGGTCCACAGATACGCAGTATTTT.

This clone has only a few counts. The V call is TRBV4-1, the J call TRBJ1-6; D gene ambiguous. This CDR3 spans 15 amino acids. Germline V gives CDR1 MGHRA, CDR2 YSYEKL. With 5 bases removed from V and 11 bases from J, the gap between germline ends came to 19 bases. DNA for the CDR3: TGCGCCAGCAGCTTCCTACCGAAGGCACCCACACCCCTCCACTTT. Translation gives CASSFLPKAPTPLHF.

CDR3 nucleotides: TGTGCCAGCCGGAGAGGAGCGGCGAACACCGGGGAGCTGTTTTTT. It encodes CASRRGAANTGELFF. V usage is TRBV9 and J usage is TRBJ2-2; tentative D call: TRBD2 (5 bases). The germline gives CDR1 SGDLS, CDR2 YYNGEE. The CDR3 totals 15 residues. Trimming took 7 bases from V and 0 from J, leaving 13 bases between them.

This sequence joins TRBV11-2 and TRBJ2-1; D may correspond to TRBD1 or TRBD2 (6 bases each). The CDR3 is 14 amino acids. The V gene lost 5 bases and the J gene lost 6 bases, with 14 bases spanning the gap. CDR1 is SGHAT, CDR2 FQNNGV, per germline. DNA of the CDR3: TGTGCCAGCAGCGAGGGGGGACACGTCAATGAGCAGTTCTTC. Translated, it gives CASSEGGHVNEQFF.

CDR3 region: CASSEPSRRNTEAFF. In DNA, the CDR3 is TGTGCCAGCAGCGAGCCTTCCAGGAGGAACACTGAAGCTTTCTTT. This chain links TRBV9 with TRBJ1-1; unclear D gene. CDR1 SGDLS and CDR2 YYNGEE come from the germline V gene. The CDR3 consists of 15 residues. The V gene lost 3 bases and the J gene lost 1 base, with 13 bases spanning the gap.

The chain combines TRBV7-8 with TRBJ2-3; possible D gene TRBD1, 5 bases. Germline values: CDR1 SGHVS, CDR2 FQNEAQ. This CDR3 spans 19 amino acids. Trimming left V 5 bases short and J 3 bases short, with 27 bases between. This CDR3 is CASSQIISGAGQGTDTQYF. CDR3 nucleotides: TGTGCCAGCAGCCAAATTATTTCTGGAGCCGGCCAGGGAACAGATACGCAGTATTTT.

The chain couples TRBV4-1 to TRBJ2-7; D is ambiguous. The CDR3 totals 11 residues. Per the germline V gene, CDR1 is MGHRA and CDR2 is YSYEKL. With 10 bases removed from V and 4 bases from J, the gap between germline ends came to 11 bases. The CDR3 sequence is CATADGYEQYF. DNA of the CDR3: TGCGCCACCGCGGACGGATACGAGCAGTACTTC.

The chain combines TRBV27 with TRBJ1-6; the D gene is possibly TRBD1 (5 bases). The CDR3 totals 15 residues. V was cut by 0 bases and J by 9 bases, with 12 bases left in between. CDR1 is MNHEY and CDR2 is SMNVEV in the germline V gene (reference sequence). As DNA, the CDR3 is TGTGCCAGCAGTTTATCGGGAGGGGTACCTTCACCCCTCCACTTT. Protein: CASSLSGGVPSPLHF.

The J gene is TRBJ2-5, the V gene TRBV2; perhaps TRBD1 as D (5 bases). The CDR3 totals 14 residues. Per germline, CDR1 SNHLY and CDR2 FYNNEI. V was cut by 7 bases and J by 4 bases, with 16 bases left in between. The CDR3 DNA follows: TGTGCCAGCAAGGGGAACGCACCGCGAGAGACCCAGTACTTC. This codes for CASKGNAPRETQYF.

The chain recombines TRBV21-1 with TRBJ1-3. TRBV21-1 is termed a pseudogene. The CDR3 is made up of 16 amino acids. This CDR3 is CASSKETSGGKNTIYF. CDR3 nucleotide sequence: TGTGCCAGCAGCAAAGAAACGTCGGGAGGCAAAAACACCATATATTTT.

This rearrangement joins TRBV9 to TRBJ1-2, with D unclear. CDR3 length equals 14 residues. Germline V gives CDR1 SGDLS, CDR2 YYNGEE. V dropped 0 bases and J dropped 1 base, with 7 bases sitting between them. The CDR3 loop is CASSVDRYNYGYTF. The CDR3, as DNA: TGTGCCAGCAGCGTAGACAGATATAACTATGGCTACACCTTC.

This chain uses TRBV29-1 with TRBJ1-1; maybe TRBD1 (5 bases). Germline V gene data show CDR1 as SQVTM and CDR2 as ANQGSEA. The CDR3 is 14 residues long. V lost 1 base and J lost 1, with 10 bases in between. CDR3 residues: CSVEAGTANTEAFF. Here the CDR3 DNA reads TGCAGCGTTGAAGCCGGGACGGCGAACACTGAAGCTTTCTTT.